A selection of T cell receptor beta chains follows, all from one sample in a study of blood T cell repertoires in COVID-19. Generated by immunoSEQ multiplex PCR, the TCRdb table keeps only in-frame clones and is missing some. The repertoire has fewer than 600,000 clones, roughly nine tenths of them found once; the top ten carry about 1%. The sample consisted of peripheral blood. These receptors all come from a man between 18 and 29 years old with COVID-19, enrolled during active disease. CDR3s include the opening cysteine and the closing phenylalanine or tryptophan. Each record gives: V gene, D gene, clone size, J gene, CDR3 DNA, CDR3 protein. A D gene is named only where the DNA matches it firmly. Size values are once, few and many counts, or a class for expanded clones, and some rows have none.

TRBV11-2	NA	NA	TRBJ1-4	TGTGCCAGCAGCTTAGAGCCCGGGGGTGAAAAACTGTTTTTT	CASSLEPGGEKLFF
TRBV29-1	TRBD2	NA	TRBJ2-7	TGCAGCGTTCGACTAGCGGGAGTACTGGAGCAGTACTTC	CSVRLAGVLEQYF
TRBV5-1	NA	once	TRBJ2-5	TGCGCCAGCAGCCTGACTACGTCCCGAGAGACCCAGTACTTC	CASSLTTSRETQYF
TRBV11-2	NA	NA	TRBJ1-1	TGTGCCAGCAGCTTAGTACAGGGTTACACTGAAGCTTTCTTT	CASSLVQGYTEAFF
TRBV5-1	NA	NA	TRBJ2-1	TGCGCCAGCAGCTTGGAGGCTAGCTTATTGCCCTACAATGAGCAGTTCTTC	CASSLEASLLPYNEQFF
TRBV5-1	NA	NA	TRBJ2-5	TGCGCCAGCAGCCCGGCAGGCCAAGAGACCCAGTACTTC	CASSPAGQETQYF
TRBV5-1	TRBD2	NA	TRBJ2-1	TGCGCCAGCAGTTCCGGGACTACACTTTTTGATGAGCAGTTCTTC	CASSSGTTLFDEQFF
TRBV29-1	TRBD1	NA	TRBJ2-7	TGCAGCGCCTATGACGTGACAGGGGGCTACGAGCAGTACTTC	CSAYDVTGGYEQYF
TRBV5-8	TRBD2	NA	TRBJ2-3	TGTGCCAGCAGCGTGGGACTAGCGGGGTTGGATACGCAGTATTTT	CASSVGLAGLDTQYF
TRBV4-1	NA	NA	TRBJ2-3	TGCGCCAGCAGACCGACTAGTTTGGCAGATACGCAGTATTTT	CASRPTSLADTQYF